The present TCR beta chain was sequenced within a study of blood T cell repertoires in COVID-19. The wider study: COVID-19 samples, acute and convalescent, were from the United States, Italy and Spain. Nucleic acid was either cDNA or gDNA, and it came from T cells, B-cell-depleted T cells, or PBMCs.

In the original workflow: Amplification from reference gene primers served as the basis for estimated nucleated cell counts. TCRdb keeps only in-frame clones here, not all; method: immunoSEQ multiplex PCR. V and J calls and clone size come straight from that table; D and trimming were deduced from the DNA. This table has around 64,000 clones, 90% to 95% appearing once. The CDR3 length is 14 residues. V lost 5 bases, J lost 4 bases, and 14 bases lay in between. The germline V gene encodes CDR1 MNHEY and CDR2 SVGEGT. This chain links TRBV6-2 or TRBV6-3 with TRBJ1-2; possible D gene TRBD1, 6 bases. The specimen sequenced was peripheral blood. The sequence was obtained from a human donor in a cohort sampled during active COVID-19. CDR3 coding DNA: TGTGCCAGCAGTCTTCAGACAGGCCCCTATGGCTACACCTTC. It codes for CASSLQTGPYGYTF.